Presented here are 20 T cell receptor beta chains from one specimen sequenced in a study of blood T cells in healthy people across ages. The authors ran a second PCR of roughly 7 to 11 cycles using a sample-barcoded 5' primer and a J-beta primer mix. TCRdb re-called the 5' RACE reads through MiXCR, storing one row per CDR3 protein. The sample includes hundreds of thousands of distinct CDR3 sequences, under 55% of them seen just once. Sequencing was done on a sample of blood. Receptors were obtained from a man in his fifties or sixties in good health.

This clonotype was seen a handful of times. This rearrangement joins TRBV4-2 to TRBJ2-6, with D possibly matching TRBD1 (5 bases). V gave up 0 bases and J gave up 1 base, with 13 bases separating them. Germline CDR1 is LGHNA and CDR2 is YNFKEQ. The CDR3 contains 18 residues. For the CDR3, the DNA is TGTGCCAGCAGCCAAGAGGTCAGGGTAATGTCTGGGGCCAACGTCCTGACTTTC. As protein: CASSQEVRVMSGANVLTF.

Only a few counts were recorded for this clonotype. The CDR3 loop reads CASAGTTGGYTF. CDR3 DNA sequence: TGTGCCAGCGCCGGGACGACTGGGGGCTACACCTTC. The chain carries TRBV18 and TRBJ1-2; D might be TRBD1 (5 bases). The V gene's germline CDR1 is KGHSH and CDR2 LQKENI. The CDR3 contains 12 residues. Trimming stripped 8 bases from V and 8 bases from J, with 15 bases between.

J is TRBJ1-4 and V is TRBV25-1, with TRBD1 as a possible D gene (6 bases). Between the trimmed V and J ends, which lost 7 bases and 6 bases, there was a span of 18 bases. CDR3 length: 15 residues. Germline V CDR1 and CDR2: MGHDK, SYGVNS. CDR3 DNA: TGTGCCAGCACAACAGGGTTGAGAGGGGATGAAAAACTGTTTTTT. Translation gives CASTTGLRGDEKLFF.

The V call is TRBV2, the J call TRBJ1-1; D is unresolved. Germline assignment: CDR1 SNHLY and CDR2 FYNNEI. The CDR3 totals 13 residues. V dropped 4 bases and J dropped 3 bases, with 9 bases sitting between them. For the CDR3, the DNA is TGTGCCAGCAGTGTATTTTTGGACACTGAAGCTTTCTTT. As protein: CASSVFLDTEAFF. The whole variable domain, remainder taken from reference TRBV2 and TRBJ1-1, is EPEVTQTPSHQVTQMGQEVILRCVPISNHLYFYWYRQILGQKVEFLVSFYNNEISEKSEIFDDQFSVERPDGSNFTLKIRSTKLEDSAMYFCASSVFLDTEAFFGQGTRLTVV.

V is TRBV4-1 and J is TRBJ1-1, with 7 bases aligning to TRBD1. V dropped 3 bases and J dropped 3; count of bases not matched to a gene: 4. CDR1 is MGHRA, CDR2 YSYEKL, per germline. CDR3 size: 14 residues. In DNA, the CDR3 is TGCGCCAGCAGCCAGACAGGGCAGCACACTGAAGCTTTCTTT. It translates to CASSQTGQHTEAFF.

This clonotype was seen a few times. The chain has TRBV7-9 and TRBJ1-2; a weak D match, TRBD1 (5 bases). Trimming took off 4 bases at V and 0 bases at J, with 12 bases between the two ends. This CDR3 is built from 15 residues. CDR1 and CDR2 (germline): SEHNR, FQNEAQ (reference sequence). CDR3 amino acids: CASSSLDSTNYGYTF. Written as DNA, the CDR3 is TGTGCCAGCAGCTCCCTCGACAGTACTAACTATGGCTACACCTTC.

Notes on this clonotype: The DNA is left out, because the CDR3 cannot be placed on it with certainty; the CDR3 is given as TCRdb lists it. The chain is built from TRBV6-1 and TRBJ2-2. Germline values: CDR1 MNHNS, CDR2 SASEGT. The CDR3 length equals 13 residues, ends included. The CDR3 protein is CASSDFGAGELFF.

The chain employs TRBV7-2 and TRBJ1-5, with D possibly being TRBD1 (5 bases). Germline V gives CDR1 SGHTA, CDR2 FQGNSA. V shed 1 base and J shed 9 bases, with 16 bases lying between them. The CDR3 spans 15 residues. The CDR3 bases are TGTGCCAGCAGCTTAGTGGGGCCGGGGGTGGGGCCCCAGCATTTT. Translation gives CASSLVGPGVGPQHF.

This clonotype was counted between two and nine times. The chain combines TRBV20-1 with TRBJ1-5; 7 bases fit TRBD1. V lost 3 bases, J lost 0 bases, and 8 bases stayed unmatched. The CDR3 has 16 residues. CDR1 and CDR2 (germline): DFQATT, SNEGSKA (reference sequence). The CDR3 is CSASLRTGNSNQPQHF. In nucleotides, the CDR3 is TGCAGTGCTAGTCTAAGGACAGGCAATAGCAATCAGCCCCAGCATTTT.

The CDR3 coding sequence is TGTGCCAGCAGTTCCCTGACAGGGCACATTCAGTACTTC. It yields the protein CASSSLTGHIQYF. The V and J genes are TRBV12-3 or TRBV12-4 and TRBJ2-4; 7 bases agree with TRBD1. This CDR3 region has 13 residues. J lost 8 bases, V lost 4 bases, and 5 bases had no gene match.

The chain links TRBV5-1 to TRBJ2-4; TRBD2 matches 14 bases. The CDR3 is 18 amino acids. Germline V gives CDR1 SGHRS, CDR2 YFSETQ. Trimming at V came to 4 bases and at J to 1 base, leaving 7 bases not matched to a gene. DNA of the CDR3: TGCGCCAGCAGCCAGACTAGCGGGGGGGCAGTGGCCAAAAACATTCAGTACTTC. As protein: CASSQTSGGAVAKNIQYF.

The V and J genes are TRBV7-9 and TRBJ2-5; the D gene could be TRBD1 or TRBD2 (6 bases each). The germline V gene has CDR1 SEHNR and CDR2 FQNEAQ (reference sequence). V was clipped by 5 bases and J by 2 bases, with 18 bases between them. The CDR3 sequence is 16 residues long. The CDR3 bases are TGTGCCAGCAGCCCGAGGGGGGCAGGCTTTCAAGAGACCCAGTACTTC. This translates into CASSPRGAGFQETQYF.

In regard to this clonotype: A much larger clone differs from this one at a single base, so this may be a read error. The chain carries TRBV11-2 and TRBJ2-1; unclear D gene. CDR1 and CDR2 (germline): SGHAT, FQNNGV. The germline V and J ends were trimmed by 0 bases and 12 bases, with 6 bases remaining between them. The CDR3 is 11 amino acids. Written as DNA, the CDR3 is TGTGCCAGCAGCTTAGAGGGTGTGCAGTTCTTC. This sequence encodes CASSLEGVQFF.

The chain uses TRBV18 and TRBJ2-5, with 7 positions matching TRBD1. CDR1 KGHSH and CDR2 LQKENI come from the germline V gene. J gave up 2 bases and V 5 bases, and 2 bases lay outside the gene matches. This CDR3 is 13 amino acids long. The CDR3 DNA sequence: TGTGCCAGCTCAACGGGACAGCAAGAGACCCAGTACTTC. Translation gives CASSTGQQETQYF.

In its sample, this clonotype was seen once. The gene calls are TRBV5-5 and TRBJ1-4; D gene uncertain. The CDR3 spans 14 residues. Trimming took 3 bases from V and 5 from J, leaving 11 bases between them. CDR1 is SGHKS and CDR2 is YYEKEE in the germline V gene (reference sequence). CDR3 protein: CASSSFQVNEKLFF. As DNA, the CDR3 is TGTGCCAGCAGCTCTTTCCAAGTGAATGAAAAACTGTTTTTT. Using reference TRBV5-5 and TRBJ1-4 for the parts outside the CDR3, the full variable domain is DAGVTQSPTHLIKTRGQQVTLRCSPISGHKSVSWYQQVLGQGPQFIFQYYEKEERGRGNFPDRFSARQFPNYSSELNVNALLLGDSALYLCASSSFQVNEKLFFGSGTQLSVL.

This sequence joins TRBV6-2 or TRBV6-3 and TRBJ2-3; possibly TRBD2 for D (6 bases). The CDR3 is 15 residues long. Trimming took off 5 bases at V and 1 base at J, with 13 bases between the two ends. The germline CDR1 and CDR2 sequences are MNHEY and SVGEGT. CDR3 sequence reads: CASSHFSGGTDTQYF. The CDR3, as DNA: TGTGCCAGCAGTCACTTTTCGGGGGGCACAGATACGCAGTATTTT.

This clonotype was counted only a few times. This chain connects TRBV6-5 to TRBJ2-5, with D possibly matching TRBD1 (5 bases). The CDR3 has 14 residues. The germline CDR1 and CDR2 sequences are MNHEY and SVGAGI. Deletions cut 5 bases from V and 4 bases from J, with 14 bases between. CDR3 in DNA: TGTGCCAGCAGTATTGGGCCTAGGGGAGAGACCCAGTACTTC. Protein: CASSIGPRGETQYF.

This clonotype was counted once. The chain recombines TRBV20-1 with TRBJ2-7, with a possible D match to TRBD1 (6 bases). V lost 0 bases and J lost 0, with 12 bases in between. The CDR3 has 15 amino acids. The V gene's germline CDR1 is DFQATT and CDR2 SNEGSKA (reference sequence). CDR3 region: CSARERDKNSYEQYF. The CDR3 bases are TGCAGTGCTAGAGAAAGGGACAAGAACTCCTACGAGCAGTACTTC.

This clonotype came up a few times. CDR3 sequence: CASSLARGGIETQYF. In DNA, the CDR3 is TGCGCCAGCAGCTTGGCCCGCGGGGGGATTGAGACCCAGTACTTC. The genes are TRBV5-1 and TRBJ2-5, with TRBD2 matching over 8 bases. The germline CDR1 and CDR2 sequences are SGHRS and YFSETQ. The V gene end was trimmed by 0 bases and the J gene end by 5 bases; junction bases not matched to a gene: 6. The length of the CDR3 is 15 residues.

This CDR3 is CSVAHEGTTDTQYF. The CDR3 coding sequence is TGCAGCGTTGCCCATGAGGGTACGACAGATACGCAGTATTTT. This chain connects TRBV29-1 to TRBJ2-3; possibly TRBD2 for D (5 bases). Germline loops: CDR1 SQVTM, CDR2 ANQGSEA. This CDR3 is built from 14 residues. The germline V and J ends were trimmed by 4 bases and 3 bases, with 14 bases remaining between them.